The next 28 T cell receptor beta chains were all read from a single sample in a study of cytomegalovirus exposure and HLA in healthy donors. PCR involved 60 Vbeta and 13 Jbeta primers. Here immunoSEQ multiplex PCR was the method, and the copy in TCRdb shows in-frame clones only, minus some. The repertoire holds more than 90,000 clones, with nearly 70% as singletons. Sequencing was performed on PBMCs. These receptors originate from a man in his forties or fifties in good health and CMV-seronegative.

Concerning this clone: Relative to the germline gene, one junction end is altered; a read error may explain this. The J gene is TRBJ1-1, the V gene TRBV6-1; possibly TRBD1 for D (5 bases). Germline V gene lookup returns CDR1 MNHNS and CDR2 SASEGT. This CDR3 comprises 14 residues. The CDR3 DNA is TGTGCCAGCAGGGAAGACAGTATGAACACTGAAGCTTTCTTT. Encoded protein: CASREDSMNTEAFF.

The chain uses TRBV10-3 and TRBJ1-6, with TRBD1 identical over 7 bases. Per the germline V gene, CDR1 is ENHRY and CDR2 is SYGVKD. This CDR3 is built from 13 residues. The V and J ends lost 1 base and 12 bases, in that order; junction bases with no gene match: 3. The CDR3 reads CAISEWQGGPLHF. For the CDR3, the DNA is TGTGCCATCAGTGAGTGGCAGGGGGGACCCCTCCACTTT.

This clone came up once. This rearrangement joins TRBV27 to TRBJ2-7, with D possibly being TRBD2 (5 bases). V was shortened by 6 bases and J by 0 bases, with 12 bases between the two germline ends. The CDR3 contains 14 residues. The V gene's germline CDR1 is MNHEY and CDR2 SMNVEV (reference sequence). The CDR3 region has the DNA TGTGCCAGCAGCACCACTAGTTACTCCTACGAGCAGTACTTC. Protein product: CASSTTSYSYEQYF.

V usage is TRBV4-3 and J usage is TRBJ1-1; 7 bases align to TRBD1. The V and J ends lost 1 base and 2 bases, in that order; junction bases with no gene match: 10. This CDR3 is built from 17 residues. Germline CDR1 and CDR2: LGHNA and YSLEER. The CDR3 protein is CASSQVPFGQVNTEAFF. CDR3 coding DNA: TGCGCCAGCAGCCAAGTCCCCTTTGGACAGGTAAACACTGAAGCTTTCTTT.

The chain is built from TRBV7-3 and TRBJ2-7; D gene ambiguous. From germline, CDR1 is SGHTA and CDR2 FQGTGA. CDR3 size: 13 residues. Trimming took 1 base from V and 5 from J, leaving 9 bases between them. The CDR3 protein is CASSLSGNHEQYF. CDR3 in DNA: TGTGCCAGCAGCTTAAGCGGCAACCACGAGCAGTACTTC.

This clone appeared a few times. The V and J genes are TRBV29-1 and TRBJ1-3; 7 nucleotides align to TRBD1. The V gene end was trimmed by 8 bases and the J gene end by 4 bases; junction bases not matched to a gene: 14. The CDR3 is 15 residues long. Germline V CDR1 and CDR2: SQVTM, ANQGSEA. CDR3 coding DNA: TGCAGCTATGCCGACCAACTGACAGGGGGAAACACCATATATTTT. Translated: CSYADQLTGGNTIYF.

This clone has a handful of counts. CDR3 protein: CASSMAPLAGDDTQYF. The CDR3 coding sequence is TGTGCCAGTAGTATGGCCCCTTTAGCGGGAGATGATACGCAGTATTTT. The chain has TRBV19 and TRBJ2-3; 9 positions match TRBD2. Germline V gene data show CDR1 as LNHDA and CDR2 as SQIVND (reference sequence). Trimming cost V 3 bases and J 6 bases; bases outside gene matches: 10. CDR3 length equals 16 residues.

The CDR3 DNA is TGTGCCAGCAGCGGGGGGACAGCCGCGGTCCAGTACTTC. It yields the protein CASSGGTAAVQYF. The chain joins TRBV9 to TRBJ2-7, with TRBD1 identical over 7 bases. Germline trimming cut 3 bases from V and 10 bases from J; bases unmatched to any gene: 10. Germline V lookup: CDR1 SGDLS, CDR2 YYNGEE. The CDR3 is 13 amino acids.

This clone was seen a few times. The chain recombines TRBV4-2 with TRBJ1-5; 8 bases are a match to TRBD1. The CDR3 is 16 residues long. The germline V gene has CDR1 LGHNA and CDR2 YNFKEQ. Trimming took 1 base from V and 3 from J; bases not matched to a gene: 5. In DNA form, the CDR3 reads TGTGCCAGCAGCCAAGTTGACAGGGGACCCAATCAGCCCCAGCATTTT. Translation: CASSQVDRGPNQPQHF.

This clone was seen just once. V usage is TRBV4-3 and J usage is TRBJ1-1; D is possibly TRBD1 (6 bases). Trimming pared 4 bases from V and 8 bases from J, leaving 20 bases between. The V gene's germline CDR1 is LGHNA and CDR2 YSLEER. There are 15 residues in the CDR3. In DNA, the CDR3 is TGCGCCAGCAGCCCCCATCCGCAGGGGAGTAACGAAGCTTTCTTT. Translated, it gives CASSPHPQGSNEAFF.

This clone has ten or more counts. The rearrangement links TRBV6-6 to TRBJ1-1; a weak D match, TRBD1 (6 bases). This CDR3 region has 13 residues. The V and J ends lost 2 bases and 4 bases respectively, with 8 bases between them. Germline lookup yields CDR1 MNHNY and CDR2 SVGAGI (reference sequence). The CDR3 DNA follows: TGTGCCAGCAGTTACACAGGGACCACTGAAGCTTTCTTT. It yields the protein CASSYTGTTEAFF.

This clone was seen a few times. This chain connects TRBV9 to TRBJ2-1; 11 bases are shared with TRBD2. V was clipped by 0 bases and J by 10 bases; unmatched bases: 6. There are 15 residues in the CDR3. Germline lookup yields CDR1 SGDLS and CDR2 YYNGEE. CDR3 amino acids: CASSVEPSGGPEQFF. CDR3 in DNA: TGTGCCAGCAGCGTAGAGCCTAGCGGGGGGCCCGAGCAGTTCTTC.

The rearrangement uses TRBV4-2 and TRBJ2-3; 14 bases align to TRBD2. V dropped 4 bases and J dropped 4; count of bases not matched to a gene: 7. The CDR3 contains 17 residues. Germline V gene data show CDR1 as LGHNA and CDR2 as YNFKEQ. CDR3 sequence: CASSRRLAGGRADTQYF. DNA for the CDR3: TGTGCCAGCAGCCGCAGACTAGCGGGGGGGAGGGCAGATACGCAGTATTTT.

The chain is built from TRBV4-2 and TRBJ1-2; 8 bases match TRBD1. CDR3 length: 14 residues. With V trimmed by 4 bases and J by 4 bases, 5 bases remained unmatched. Germline assignment: CDR1 LGHNA and CDR2 YNFKEQ. The CDR3 reads CASSPSGGAYGYTF. CDR3 in DNA: TGTGCCAGCAGCCCTTCAGGGGGCGCCTATGGCTACACCTTC.

The rearrangement uses TRBV29-1 and TRBJ2-3; D is unresolved. Germline CDR1 reads SQVTM; CDR2 reads ANQGSEA. Trimming took 1 base from V and 0 from J, leaving 8 bases between them. The CDR3 has 14 residues. The CDR3 DNA reads TGCAGCGTTGAAGTAGTGAGGAGCACAGATACGCAGTATTTT. As protein: CSVEVVRSTDTQYF.

The chain has TRBV11-3 and TRBJ1-1; D uncertain. CDR3 length equals 13 residues. Germline-derived CDR1 and CDR2 are SGHNT and YENEEA. V lost 1 base and J lost 8, with 11 bases in between. CDR3 DNA sequence: TGTGCCAGCAGCTTAGGGCGACTCCAAGAAGCTTTCTTT. Its translation is CASSLGRLQEAFF.

CDR3 coding DNA: TGCGCCAGCAGCTTGGGGCAGGGGGCAGGGGAGCAGTTCTTC. Translation gives CASSLGQGAGEQFF. The chain combines TRBV5-1 with TRBJ2-1; 8 bases fit TRBD1. CDR1 and CDR2 from the germline V gene are SGHRS and YFSETQ. Unmatched junction bases numbered 6, after V lost 0 bases and J lost 10 bases. The CDR3 is 14 residues long.

This clone has more than one count but fewer than ten. The chain employs TRBV5-1 and TRBJ2-1; 11 bases align to TRBD2. The J segment lost 9 bases and the V segment lost 3 bases, leaving 8 bases of the junction unmatched. The germline V gene encodes CDR1 SGHRS and CDR2 YFSETQ. There are 15 residues in the CDR3. This chain's CDR3 is CASSSGTSGEGEQFF. In nucleotides, the CDR3 is TGCGCCAGCAGCTCGGGGACTAGCGGAGAGGGTGAGCAGTTCTTC.

The genes are TRBV7-8 and TRBJ2-3; unclear D gene. This CDR3 comprises 12 residues. V lost 5 bases to trimming and J lost 4 bases, with 7 bases between them. Per the germline V gene, CDR1 is SGHVS and CDR2 is FQNEAQ. The CDR3 loop reads CASSRGADTQYF. For the CDR3, the DNA is TGTGCCAGCAGCAGAGGCGCAGATACGCAGTATTTT.

The chain has TRBV2 and TRBJ1-2, with TRBD1 as a possible D gene (6 bases). This CDR3 is 14 amino acids long. Germline CDR1 reads SNHLY; CDR2 reads FYNNEI. Trimming pared 5 bases from V and 0 bases from J, leaving 10 bases between. The CDR3 coding sequence is TGTGCCAGCAGTCGACAGGCAGCTAACTATGGCTACACCTTC. The encoded protein is CASSRQAANYGYTF.

The gene calls are TRBV4-3 and TRBJ1-1; the D gene is possibly TRBD1 (6 bases). Trimming left V 2 bases short and J 4 bases short, with 11 bases between. Per the germline V gene, CDR1 is LGHNA and CDR2 is YSLEER. The CDR3 loop spans 14 amino acids. CDR3 amino acids: CASSQQGLSTEAFF. CDR3 nucleotide sequence: TGCGCCAGCAGCCAACAGGGGTTGAGCACTGAAGCTTTCTTT.

DNA of the CDR3: TGTGCCAGTAGTATCGGGTGGACAGGGGATAACACTGAAGCTTTCTTT. It specifies CASSIGWTGDNTEAFF. The chain joins TRBV19 to TRBJ1-1; 9 bases are shared with TRBD1. The J segment lost 2 bases and the V segment lost 3 bases, leaving 7 bases of the junction unmatched. This CDR3 has 16 residues. The germline CDR1 and CDR2 sequences are LNHDA and SQIVND (reference sequence). Using reference TRBV19 and TRBJ1-1 for the parts outside the CDR3, the full variable domain is DGGITQSPKYLFRKEGQNVTLSCEQNLNHDAMYWYRQDPGQGLRLIYYSQIVNDFQKGDIAEGYSVSREKKESFPLTVTSAQKNPTAFYLCASSIGWTGDNTEAFFGQGTRLTVV.

The rearrangement joins TRBV5-1 to TRBJ2-6, with 7 positions matching TRBD1. The V gene's germline CDR1 is SGHRS and CDR2 YFSETQ. This CDR3 region has 17 residues. Germline trimming cut 4 bases from V and 0 bases from J; bases unmatched to any gene: 7. CDR3 sequence reads: CASSQGQASSGANVLTF. In DNA form, the CDR3 reads TGCGCCAGCAGCCAAGGACAGGCCTCCTCTGGGGCCAACGTCCTGACTTTC.

This clone was seen a few times. The rearrangement links TRBV9 to TRBJ2-7; the D gene is possibly TRBD2 (6 bases). Trimming stripped 0 bases from V and 2 bases from J, with 12 bases between. Germline V gene lookup returns CDR1 SGDLS and CDR2 YYNGEE. This CDR3 spans 15 amino acids. The CDR3 spells CASSVEASVTYEQYF. The CDR3, as DNA: TGTGCCAGCAGCGTAGAGGCTAGCGTAACCTACGAGCAGTACTTC.

V and J are TRBV6-5 and TRBJ2-3; 11 positions agree with TRBD2. The CDR3 length is 15 residues. The germline gives CDR1 MNHEY, CDR2 SVGAGI. Unmatched junction bases numbered 10, after V lost 10 bases and J lost 4 bases. CDR3 bases: TGTGCCACCCATGGCCTAGCGGGAGGTTCAGATACGCAGTATTTT. Protein product: CATHGLAGGSDTQYF.

DNA of the CDR3: TGTGCCAGTCGGACGGACAGTTGGGGACAGGGAAAACTGTTTTTT. This encodes CASRTDSWGQGKLFF. The chain recombines TRBV19 with TRBJ1-4, with 9 bases matching TRBD1. This CDR3 is built from 15 residues. V trimming: 8 bases; J trimming: 10 bases; junction bases outside the gene matches: 14. Germline V gene lookup returns CDR1 LNHDA and CDR2 SQIVND (reference sequence).

The chain recombines TRBV4-2 with TRBJ2-1; D gene uncertain. The CDR3 loop spans 15 amino acids. Trimming left V 1 base short and J 2 bases short, with 9 bases between. The germline CDR1 and CDR2 sequences are LGHNA and YNFKEQ. CDR3: CASSQAGSAYNEQFF. CDR3 bases: TGTGCCAGCAGCCAAGCCGGGTCTGCCTACAATGAGCAGTTCTTC.

The chain joins TRBV5-4 to TRBJ1-1; 7 nucleotides align to TRBD1. This CDR3 is built from 15 residues. V lost 6 bases to trimming and J lost 1 base; unmatched junction nucleotides: 9. In germline, CDR1 is SGHNT, CDR2 YYREEE (reference sequence). CDR3 sequence (DNA): TGTGCCAGCAAAAAAACCGGGACAGAGAACACTGAAGCTTTCTTT. Amino acids: CASKKTGTENTEAFF.